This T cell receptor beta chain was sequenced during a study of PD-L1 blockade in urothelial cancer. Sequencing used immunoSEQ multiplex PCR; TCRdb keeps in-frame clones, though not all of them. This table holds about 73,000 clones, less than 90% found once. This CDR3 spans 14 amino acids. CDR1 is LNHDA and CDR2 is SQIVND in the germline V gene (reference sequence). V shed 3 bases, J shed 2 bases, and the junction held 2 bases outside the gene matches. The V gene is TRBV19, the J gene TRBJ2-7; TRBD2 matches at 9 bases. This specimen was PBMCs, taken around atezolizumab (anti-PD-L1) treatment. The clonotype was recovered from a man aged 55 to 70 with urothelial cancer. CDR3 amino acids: CASSMASGAYEQYF. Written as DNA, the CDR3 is TGTGCCAGTAGTATGGCTAGCGGGGCCTACGAGCAGTACTTC.